The 20 T cell receptor beta chains below all came from one sample that was sequenced in a study of blood T cell repertoires in COVID-19. TCRdb's table, derived via immunoSEQ multiplex PCR, lists solely in-frame clones and lacks some. Among about 78,000 clones, about 89% were seen once, and the ten largest hold about 5%. The sequenced material came from peripheral blood. Source of these receptors: a man in his fifties with active or convalescent COVID-19.

This chain connects TRBV19 to TRBJ2-5; 10 bases map to TRBD1. Trimming took 4 bases from V and 5 from J; bases not matched to a gene: 4. The CDR3 totals 14 residues. Per the germline V gene, CDR1 is LNHDA and CDR2 is SQIVND (reference sequence). CDR3 bases: TGTGCCAGTAGTAACGACAGGGGGCGGGAGACCCAGTACTTC. Amino acid sequence: CASSNDRGRETQYF.

This clone was recorded only once. This chain connects TRBV7-7 to TRBJ2-3, with TRBD2 identical over 15 bases. CDR1 SSHAT and CDR2 FNYEAQ come from the germline V gene (reference sequence). This CDR3 spans 16 amino acids. V lost 5 bases and J lost 6; bases outside the gene matches: 6. The CDR3 nucleotides are TGTGCCAGCAGCATCGGACTAGCGGGGGGGAGGGATACGCAGTATTTT. Translation: CASSIGLAGGRDTQYF. The variable domain in full, completed from reference TRBV7-7 and TRBJ2-3, reads GAGVSQSPRYKVTKRGQDVTLRCDPISSHATLYWYQQALGQGPEFLTYFNYEAQPDKSGLPSDRFSAERPEGSISTLTIQRTEQRDSAMYRCASSIGLAGGRDTQYFGPGTRLTVL.

This chain connects TRBV18 to TRBJ2-7; D uncertain. The CDR3 length is 13 residues. Per the germline V gene, CDR1 is KGHSH and CDR2 is LQKENI. V was shortened by 3 bases and J by 5 bases, with 11 bases between the two germline ends. The CDR3 DNA is TGTGCCAGCTCACCTCCGAGCATGCACGAGCAGTACGTC. It translates to CASSPPSMHEQYV.

J is TRBJ1-1 and V is TRBV28; 12 nucleotides align to TRBD1. Germline V gene sequence: CDR1 MDHEN, CDR2 SYDVKM. CDR3 size: 17 residues. V shed 4 bases and J 5 bases; nucleotides not matched to a gene: 11. CDR3 bases: TGTGCCAGCAGTTCAATCGGGACAGGGGGCACGGAGACTGAAGCTTTCTTT. Translated, it gives CASSSIGTGGTETEAFF.

CDR3 sequence: CASSDRQGNSPLHF. The CDR3, as DNA: TGTGCCAGCAGTGATAGGCAGGGGAATTCACCCCTCCACTTT. The chain employs TRBV6-1 and TRBJ1-6; possible D gene TRBD1, 6 bases. This CDR3 region has 14 residues. Trimming removed 3 bases from V and 7 bases from J, with 10 bases in between. In germline, CDR1 is MNHNS, CDR2 SASEGT.

The chain links TRBV30 to TRBJ2-3; D possibly corresponds to TRBD1 (5 bases). Germline values: CDR1 GTSNPN, CDR2 SVGIG (reference sequence). Trimming left V 0 bases short and J 4 bases short, with 5 bases between. The CDR3 is made up of 12 amino acids. The chain's CDR3 is CAWSVRADTQYF. In nucleotides, the CDR3 is TGTGCCTGGAGTGTCAGGGCAGATACGCAGTATTTT.

This clone was picked up one time. V and J are TRBV5-1 and TRBJ1-6; TRBD1 matches at 11 bases. The CDR3 extends over 17 amino acids. Germline lookup yields CDR1 SGHRS and CDR2 YFSETQ. The ends lost 4 bases at V and 10 bases at J; junction bases unmatched: 13. The CDR3 protein is CASSPGRGQGEWSPLHF. The CDR3 bases are TGCGCCAGCAGCCCCGGGCGGGGACAGGGGGAATGGTCACCCCTCCACTTT.

The gene calls are TRBV19 and TRBJ2-5; D possibly corresponds to TRBD2 (6 bases). CDR1 and CDR2 from the germline V gene are LNHDA and SQIVND (reference sequence). V was shortened by 2 bases and J by 4 bases, with 11 bases between the two germline ends. This CDR3 is 14 amino acids long. The CDR3 protein is CASSIFLGGETQYF. CDR3 DNA sequence: TGTGCCAGTAGTATATTTTTGGGGGGAGAGACCCAGTACTTC.

The chain couples TRBV28 to TRBJ2-7; TRBD2 aligns across 7 bases. Trimming at V came to 7 bases and at J to 3 bases, leaving 6 bases not matched to a gene. Germline V gene lookup returns CDR1 MDHEN and CDR2 SYDVKM. CDR3 size: 13 residues. The CDR3 DNA is TGTGCCAGCAAACTGGGCGGGGGCTACGAGCAGTACTTC. It specifies CASKLGGGYEQYF. Supplemented by reference TRBV28 and TRBJ2-7, the full variable domain reads DVKVTQSSRYLVKRTGEKVFLECVQDMDHENMFWYRQDPGLGLRLIYFSYDVKMKEKGDIPEGYSVSREKKERFSLILESASTNQTSMYLCASKLGGGYEQYFGPGTRLTVT.

The genes are TRBV7-6 and TRBJ2-3; D perhaps matches TRBD1 (5 bases). Trimming removed 5 bases from V and 4 bases from J, with 19 bases in between. CDR1 and CDR2 (germline): SGHVS, FNYEAQ. CDR3 length: 16 amino acids. The DNA of the CDR3 is TGTGCCAGCAGCCCAGGGTTGGCCTCCGGCGCAGATACGCAGTATTTT. Residues: CASSPGLASGADTQYF. Full variable domain (missing parts from reference TRBV7-6 and TRBJ2-3): GAGVSQSPRYKVTKRGQDVALRCDPISGHVSLYWYRQALGQGPEFLTYFNYEAQQDKSGLPNDRFSAERPEGSISTLTIQRTEQRDSAMYRCASSPGLASGADTQYFGPGTRLTVL.

V and J are TRBV13 and TRBJ1-1; the D is unclear. The V and J ends lost 5 bases and 1 base respectively, with 8 bases between them. Germline CDR1 reads PRHDT; CDR2 reads FYEKMQ (reference sequence). The CDR3 sequence is 13 residues long. Here the CDR3 DNA reads TGTGCCAGCAGCGCTAGGCGGAACACTGAAGCTTTCTTT. Its translation is CASSARRNTEAFF.

This clone appeared a single time. The chain couples TRBV28 to TRBJ1-2, with 9 bases lining up with TRBD1. CDR1 and CDR2 (germline): MDHEN, SYDVKM. Trimming took 2 bases from V and 3 from J; bases not matched to a gene: 4. The CDR3 spans 15 residues. CDR3: CASSLGDRVDYGYTF. In DNA form, the CDR3 reads TGTGCCAGCAGTTTAGGGGACAGGGTGGACTATGGCTACACCTTC.

The rearrangement uses TRBV6-7 and TRBJ2-4, with D perhaps matching TRBD1 (6 bases). TRBV6-7 is designated an ORF whose function remains uncertain. The CDR3 extends over 16 amino acids. V lost 0 bases and J lost 5, with 14 bases in between. The CDR3 sequence is CASSYSIGAGENIQYF. The CDR3 DNA reads TGTGCCAGCAGTTACTCGATCGGGGCAGGGGAAAACATTCAGTACTTC.

The rearrangement joins TRBV19 to TRBJ2-1, with a tentative D call TRBD1 (6 bases). CDR1 and CDR2 (germline): LNHDA, SQIVND (reference sequence). With 4 bases removed from V and 6 bases from J, the gap between germline ends came to 10 bases. CDR3 length: 13 residues. This chain's CDR3 is CASSTGTTNEQFF. The CDR3, as DNA: TGTGCCAGTAGTACCGGGACAACCAATGAGCAGTTCTTC.

V and J are TRBV24-1 and TRBJ2-7; 11 nucleotides match TRBD2. This CDR3 is 16 amino acids long. Trimming at V came to 3 bases and at J to 3 bases, leaving 6 bases not matched to a gene. CDR1 is KGHDR and CDR2 is SFDVKD in the germline V gene. The CDR3 DNA reads as TGTGCCACCAGTGATGCGGGACTAGCGGAACGCTACGAGCAGTACGTC. The encoded protein is CATSDAGLAERYEQYV.

This chain links TRBV5-1 with TRBJ2-5; the D gene is possibly TRBD1 (5 bases). V lost 0 bases and J 5 bases, leaving 11 bases between the germline ends. The CDR3 spans 14 residues. Germline CDR1 SGHRS, CDR2 YFSETQ. For the CDR3, the DNA is TGCGCCAGCAGCTTGGGTCCAGGGATGGAGACCCAGTACTTC. Its protein is CASSLGPGMETQYF.

The V gene is TRBV2, the J gene TRBJ2-7, with D uncertain. V lost 2 bases to trimming and J lost 3 bases, with 5 bases between them. CDR1 and CDR2 (germline): SNHLY, FYNNEI. The CDR3 has 12 amino acids. Here the CDR3 DNA reads TGTGCCAGCAGTGAACAGAACTACGAGCAGTACTTC. Protein: CASSEQNYEQYF.

The J gene is TRBJ2-1, the V gene TRBV6-5, with 9 bases identical to TRBD2. The CDR3 is made up of 15 amino acids. The V gene's germline CDR1 is MNHEY and CDR2 SVGAGI. Unmatched junction bases numbered 7, after V lost 3 bases and J lost 7 bases. CDR3 coding DNA: TGTGCCAGCAGTTATGGAGCGGGGGGTTCAAATGAGCAGTTCTTC. Its translation: CASSYGAGGSNEQFF.

The chain carries TRBV21-1 and TRBJ1-5; TRBD1 is taken as the D call from the table, unchecked against the DNA. TRBV21-1 is labeled a pseudogene. The CDR3 has 17 residues. The CDR3 region is CASSKAAGTISNQPQHF. CDR3 DNA: TGTGCCAGCAGCAAAGCCGCAGGGACAATTAGCAATCAGCCCCAGCATTTT.

This chain connects TRBV11-2 to TRBJ1-2, with 7 bases lining up with TRBD1. Per the germline V gene, CDR1 is SGHAT and CDR2 is FQNNGV. With 5 bases clipped from V and 7 bases from J, the junction kept 13 bases outside the gene matches. The CDR3 loop spans 15 amino acids. The CDR3 DNA sequence: TGTGCCAGCAGCCCCCTGACAGGGTGGGGGACTGGCTACACCTTC. Protein sequence: CASSPLTGWGTGYTF.